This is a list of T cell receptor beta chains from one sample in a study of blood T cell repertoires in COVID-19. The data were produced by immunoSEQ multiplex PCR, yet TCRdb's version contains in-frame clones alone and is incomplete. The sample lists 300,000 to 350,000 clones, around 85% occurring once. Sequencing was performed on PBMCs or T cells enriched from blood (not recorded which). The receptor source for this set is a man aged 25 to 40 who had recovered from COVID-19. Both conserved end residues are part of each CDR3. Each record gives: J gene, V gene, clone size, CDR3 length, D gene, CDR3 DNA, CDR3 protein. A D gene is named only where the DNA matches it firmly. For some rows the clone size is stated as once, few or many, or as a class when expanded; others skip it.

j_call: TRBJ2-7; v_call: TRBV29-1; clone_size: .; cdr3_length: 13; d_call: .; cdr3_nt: TGCAGCGCCGTATTAGACAGGAGGTCCGAGCAGTACTTC; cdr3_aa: CSAVLDRRSEQYF
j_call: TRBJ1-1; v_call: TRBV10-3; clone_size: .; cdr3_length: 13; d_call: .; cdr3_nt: TGTGCCAGTAAGCCGGGACACGCACCCGAAGCTTTCTTT; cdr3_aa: CASKPGHAPEAFF
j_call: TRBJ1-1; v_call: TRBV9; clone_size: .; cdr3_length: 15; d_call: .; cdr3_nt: TGTGCCAGCAGCGTAGGCGGGAGTAGTAACACTGAAGCTTTCTTT; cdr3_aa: CASSVGGSSNTEAFF
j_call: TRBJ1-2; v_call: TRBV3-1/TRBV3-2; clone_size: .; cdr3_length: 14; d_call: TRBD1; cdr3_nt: TGTGCCAGAGGCCGTGAGTCAGGGGGCGATGGCTACACCTTC; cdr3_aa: CARGRESGGDGYTF
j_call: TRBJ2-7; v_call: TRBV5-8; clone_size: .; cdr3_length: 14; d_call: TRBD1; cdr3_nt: TGTGCCAGCAGCTTAGGACAGGGTCTCTACGAGCAGTACTTC; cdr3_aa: CASSLGQGLYEQYF
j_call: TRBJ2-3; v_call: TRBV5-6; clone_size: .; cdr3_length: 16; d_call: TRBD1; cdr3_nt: TGTGCCAGCAGTTTGAACCGGGACAGGAGCACAGATACGCAGTATTTT; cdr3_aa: CASSLNRDRSTDTQYF
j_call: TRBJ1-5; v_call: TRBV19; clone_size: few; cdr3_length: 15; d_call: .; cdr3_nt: TGTGCCAGTAGTATTTCATTCGCGGGTAATCAGCCCCAGCATTTT; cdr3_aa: CASSISFAGNQPQHF
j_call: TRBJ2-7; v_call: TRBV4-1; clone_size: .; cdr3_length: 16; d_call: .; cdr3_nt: TGCGCCAGCAGCCAAGATCAGAACAGGATGTCCTACGAGCAGTACTTC; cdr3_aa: CASSQDQNRMSYEQYF
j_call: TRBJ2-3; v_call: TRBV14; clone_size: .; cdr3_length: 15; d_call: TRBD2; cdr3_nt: TGTGCCAGCAGCCTCGTAGCGGGGGACACAGATACGCAGTATTTT; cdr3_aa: CASSLVAGDTDTQYF
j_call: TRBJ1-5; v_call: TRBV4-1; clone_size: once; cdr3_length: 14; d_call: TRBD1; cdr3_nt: TGCGCCAGCAGCCAGGGGGACAGGGATCAGCCCCAGCATTTT; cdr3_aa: CASSQGDRDQPQHF
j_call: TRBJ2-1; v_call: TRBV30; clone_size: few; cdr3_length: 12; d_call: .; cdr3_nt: TGTGCCTGGCAACCAGGGGTGAATGAGCAGTTCTTC; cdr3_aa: CAWQPGVNEQFF
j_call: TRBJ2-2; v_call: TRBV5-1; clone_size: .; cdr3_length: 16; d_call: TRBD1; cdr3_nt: TGCGCCAGCAGTTATGGGACAGGGGAATCGAACGGGGAGCTGTTTTTT; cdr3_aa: CASSYGTGESNGELFF
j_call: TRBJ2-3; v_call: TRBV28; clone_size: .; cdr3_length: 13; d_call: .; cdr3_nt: TGTGCCAGCAGACCCCCCGGTCCGGCGGAGCAGTATTTT; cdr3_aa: CASRPPGPAEQYF
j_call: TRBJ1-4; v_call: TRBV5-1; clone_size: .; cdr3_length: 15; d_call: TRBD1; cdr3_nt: TGCGCCAGCAGCTTGGCCAGGGGGATTAATGAAAAACTGTTTTTT; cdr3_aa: CASSLARGINEKLFF
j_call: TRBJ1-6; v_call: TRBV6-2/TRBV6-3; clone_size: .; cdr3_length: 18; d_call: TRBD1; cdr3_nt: TGTGCCAGCAGTTACTCCCCCGGACAGGGGACCTATAATTCACCCCTCCACTTT; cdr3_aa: CASSYSPGQGTYNSPLHF
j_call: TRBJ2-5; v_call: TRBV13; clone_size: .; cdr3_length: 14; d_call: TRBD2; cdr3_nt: TGTGCCAGCAGCTCCAGACTAGCGGGAGAGACCCAGTACTTC; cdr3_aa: CASSSRLAGETQYF
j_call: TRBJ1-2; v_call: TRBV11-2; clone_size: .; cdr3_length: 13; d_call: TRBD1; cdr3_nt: TGTGCCAGTCAAGGACAGGACGAGGGCGGCTACACCTTC; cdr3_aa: CASQGQDEGGYTF
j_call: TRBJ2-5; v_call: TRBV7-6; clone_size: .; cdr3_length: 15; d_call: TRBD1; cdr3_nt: TGTGCCAGCAGCTCCTTAATACAGGGGGCAGAGACCCAGTACTTC; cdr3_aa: CASSSLIQGAETQYF
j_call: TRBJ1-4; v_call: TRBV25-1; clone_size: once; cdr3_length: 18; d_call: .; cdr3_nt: TGTGCCAGCAGTGAATATTTCCCAGACAGAACAACTAATGAAAAACTGTTTTTT; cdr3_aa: CASSEYFPDRTTNEKLFF
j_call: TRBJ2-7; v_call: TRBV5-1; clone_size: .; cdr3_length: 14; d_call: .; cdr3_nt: TGCGCCAGCACCCGAAGGGGGGGGGCCTACGAGCAGTACTTC; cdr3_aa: CASTRRGGAYEQYF
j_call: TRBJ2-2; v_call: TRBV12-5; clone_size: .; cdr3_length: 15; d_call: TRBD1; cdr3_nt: TGTGCTAGTGGTTGGGACAGTCCGAACACCGGGGAGCTGTTTTTT; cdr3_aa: CASGWDSPNTGELFF
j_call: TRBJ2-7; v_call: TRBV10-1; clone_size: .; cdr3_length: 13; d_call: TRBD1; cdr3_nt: TGCGCCAGCAGTGAAGGGACAGGGTATGAGCAGTACTTC; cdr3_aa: CASSEGTGYEQYF
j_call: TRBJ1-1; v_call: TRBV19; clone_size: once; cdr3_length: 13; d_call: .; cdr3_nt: TGTGCCAGTAGGTTTGAGGGTTTCGGTGAAGCTTTCTTT; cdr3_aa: CASRFEGFGEAFF
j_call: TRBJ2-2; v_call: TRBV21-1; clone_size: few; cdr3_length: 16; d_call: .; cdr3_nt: TGTGCCAGCAGCAAATGGGGACTAGCGAACACCGGGGAGCTGTTTTTT; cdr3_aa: CASSKWGLANTGELFF
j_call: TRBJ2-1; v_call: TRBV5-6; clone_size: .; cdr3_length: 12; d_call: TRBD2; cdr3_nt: TGTGCCAGCAGCTTCTCGACTAGCCCTCAGTTCTTC; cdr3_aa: CASSFSTSPQFF
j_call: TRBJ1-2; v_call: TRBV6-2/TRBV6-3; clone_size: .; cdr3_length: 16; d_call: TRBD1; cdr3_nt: TGTGCCAGCAGTTACTCCTCCGGGACAGCCAACTATGGCTACACCTTC; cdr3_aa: CASSYSSGTANYGYTF
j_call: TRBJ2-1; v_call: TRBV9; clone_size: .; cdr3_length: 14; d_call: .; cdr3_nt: TGTGCCAGCAGCCCCCAGACGGGGTCGGATGAGCAGTTCTTC; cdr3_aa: CASSPQTGSDEQFF
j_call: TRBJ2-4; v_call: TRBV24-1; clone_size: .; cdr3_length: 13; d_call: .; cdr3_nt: TGTGCCACCGAGGCTCGGAGAGGGAACATTCAGTACTTC; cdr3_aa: CATEARRGNIQYF
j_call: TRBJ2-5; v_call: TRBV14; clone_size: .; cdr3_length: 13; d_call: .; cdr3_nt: TGTGCCAGCAGTGCGGGGACCCAAGAGACCCAGTACTTC; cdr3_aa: CASSAGTQETQYF
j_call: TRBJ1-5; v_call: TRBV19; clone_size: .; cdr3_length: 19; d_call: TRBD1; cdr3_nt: TGTGCCAGTAGTATAGGCTTCTCCCCCTTTGACAGGGTGTATCAGCCCCAGCATTTT; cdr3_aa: CASSIGFSPFDRVYQPQHF
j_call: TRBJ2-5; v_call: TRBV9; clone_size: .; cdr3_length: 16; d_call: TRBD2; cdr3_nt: TGTGCCAGCAGCGTAGCAGGGCGGGGGGGCCTGAAGACCCAGTACTTC; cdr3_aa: CASSVAGRGGLKTQYF
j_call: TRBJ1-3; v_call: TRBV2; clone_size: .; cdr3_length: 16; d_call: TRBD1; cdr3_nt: TGTGCCAGCAGTGATCAGGGGGCAAAAGCTGGAAACACCATATATTTT; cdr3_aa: CASSDQGAKAGNTIYF
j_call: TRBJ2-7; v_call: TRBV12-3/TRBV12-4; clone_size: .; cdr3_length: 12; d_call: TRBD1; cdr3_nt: TGTGCCAGCAGTCAGGGGGTCTACGAGCAGTACTTC; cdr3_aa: CASSQGVYEQYF
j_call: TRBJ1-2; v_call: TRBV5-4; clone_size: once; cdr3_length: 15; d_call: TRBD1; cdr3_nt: TGTGCCAGCAGCGCGTACCGGGACAGGGGAAATGGCTACACCTTC; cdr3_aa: CASSAYRDRGNGYTF
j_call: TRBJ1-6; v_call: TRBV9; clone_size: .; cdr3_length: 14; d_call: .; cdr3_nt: TGTGCCAGCAGCGTAGGGGAGGTACGGTCACCCCTCCACTTT; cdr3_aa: CASSVGEVRSPLHF
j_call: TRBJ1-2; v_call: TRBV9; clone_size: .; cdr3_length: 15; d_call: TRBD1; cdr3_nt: TGTGCCAGCAGCGTTTCTGGGACAGGGATTTATGGCTACACCTTC; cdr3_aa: CASSVSGTGIYGYTF
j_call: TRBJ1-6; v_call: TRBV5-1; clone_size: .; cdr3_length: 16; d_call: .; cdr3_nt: TGCGCCAGCAGCGACACTTCACAGGGCCCAAATTCACCCCTCCACTTT; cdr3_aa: CASSDTSQGPNSPLHF
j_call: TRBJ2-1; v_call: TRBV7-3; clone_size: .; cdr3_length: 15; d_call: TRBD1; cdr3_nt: TGTGCCAGCAGCTCCTCAGGGGGCGCCTACAATGAGCAGTTCTTC; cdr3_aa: CASSSSGGAYNEQFF
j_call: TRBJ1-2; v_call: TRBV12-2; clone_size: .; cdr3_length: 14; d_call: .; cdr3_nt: TGTGCAAGTCGCTTAGTACGCCAGTCCTATGGCTACACCTTC; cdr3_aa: CASRLVRQSYGYTF
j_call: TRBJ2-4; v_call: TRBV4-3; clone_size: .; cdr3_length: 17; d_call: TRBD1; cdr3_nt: TGCGCCAGCAGCCAAGAAAAGCTGGGACAGGCACTAAACATTCAGTACTTC; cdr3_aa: CASSQEKLGQALNIQYF
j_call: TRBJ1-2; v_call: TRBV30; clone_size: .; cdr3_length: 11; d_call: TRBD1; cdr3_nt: TGTGCCTGGACGGGACAGGGTCTCTACACCTTC; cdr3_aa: CAWTGQGLYTF
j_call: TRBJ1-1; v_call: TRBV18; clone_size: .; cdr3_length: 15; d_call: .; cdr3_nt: TGTGCCAGCTCGCGGACCGGCAGGGGTGGCACTGAAGCTTTCTTT; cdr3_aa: CASSRTGRGGTEAFF
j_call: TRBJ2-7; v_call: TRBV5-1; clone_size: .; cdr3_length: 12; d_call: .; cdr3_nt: TGCGCCAGCAGCTTGCAGGGCTACGAGCAGTACTTC; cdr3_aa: CASSLQGYEQYF
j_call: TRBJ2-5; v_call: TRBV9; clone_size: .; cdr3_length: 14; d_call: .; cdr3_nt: TGTGCCAGCAGCGTAGACCGGGGGTCAGAGACCCAGTACTTC; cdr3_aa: CASSVDRGSETQYF
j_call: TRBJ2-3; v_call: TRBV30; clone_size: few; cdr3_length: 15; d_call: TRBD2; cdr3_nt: TGTGCCTGGGATACTAGCGGGGGAAGCACAGATACGCAGTATTTT; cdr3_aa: CAWDTSGGSTDTQYF
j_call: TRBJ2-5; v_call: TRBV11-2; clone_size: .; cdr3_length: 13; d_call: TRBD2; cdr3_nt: TGTGCCAGCAGCCGGACTAGAAGGGAGACCCAGTACTTC; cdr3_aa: CASSRTRRETQYF
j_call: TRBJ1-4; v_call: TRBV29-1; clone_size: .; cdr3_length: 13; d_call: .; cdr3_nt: TGCAGCGCACATGGAGAGGCTAATGAAAAACTGTTTTTT; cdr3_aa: CSAHGEANEKLFF
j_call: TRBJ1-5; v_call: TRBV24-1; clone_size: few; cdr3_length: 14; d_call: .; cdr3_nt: TGTGCCACCAGTGATTTAGGAGGGAATCAGCCCCAGCATTTT; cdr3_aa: CATSDLGGNQPQHF
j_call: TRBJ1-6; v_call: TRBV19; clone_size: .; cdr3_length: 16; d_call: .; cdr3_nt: TGTGCCAGTAGTATAAATTCGGGCTCCTATAATTCACCCCTCCACTTT; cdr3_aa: CASSINSGSYNSPLHF